A single sample is the source of the 25 T cell receptor beta chains below, sequenced in a study of blood T cell repertoires in COVID-19. Only in-frame clones appear in the TCRdb table, and some are missing; sequencing was by immunoSEQ multiplex PCR. This table has some 28,000 clones, around 86% appearing once. The source material was peripheral blood. All receptors come from a human donor in a cohort sampled during active COVID-19.

The V and J genes are TRBV6-4 and TRBJ2-2; D might be TRBD2 (6 bases). Germline assignment: CDR1 MRHNA and CDR2 SNTAGT. The CDR3 totals 16 residues. Trimming removed 0 bases at V and 4 bases at J, with 12 bases between. In DNA form, the CDR3 reads TGTGCCAGCAGTGACTCGATTAGCGGTAGCACCGGGGAGCTGTTTTTT. Protein: CASSDSISGSTGELFF.

This clone turned up a few times. The V call is TRBV25-1, the J call TRBJ2-7, with D possibly being TRBD2 (5 bases). Looked up from germline, CDR1 is MGHDK and CDR2 is SYGVNS. Trimming removed 6 bases at V and 5 bases at J, with 23 bases between. The CDR3 contains 16 residues. Here the CDR3 DNA reads TGTGCCAGCAGACCCCAGAGGGAACCAGGTAGGGACGAGCAGTACTTC. This gives the protein CASRPQREPGRDEQYF.

This chain uses TRBV28 with TRBJ1-1; the D is unclear. The ends were cut back, 3 bases at V and 0 bases at J, with 8 bases in the middle. Germline values: CDR1 MDHEN, CDR2 SYDVKM. This CDR3 is built from 14 residues. The chain's CDR3 is CASSLPVLNTEAFF. In nucleotides, the CDR3 is TGTGCCAGCAGTTTGCCAGTCTTGAACACTGAAGCTTTCTTT.

The chain joins TRBV6-4 to TRBJ2-1; 16 nucleotides line up with TRBD2. Germline CDR1 reads MRHNA; CDR2 reads SNTAGT. The CDR3 is 16 amino acids. V was clipped by 4 bases and J by 6 bases; unmatched bases: 3. This CDR3 is CASSAGTSGGANEQFF. The CDR3 DNA follows: TGTGCCAGCAGTGCCGGGACTAGCGGGGGGGCCAATGAGCAGTTCTTC.

J is TRBJ2-5 and V is TRBV11-1; D is possibly TRBD2 (7 bases). The CDR3 spans 12 residues. Trimming took off 4 bases at V and 7 bases at J, with 10 bases between the two ends. Looked up from germline, CDR1 is SGHAT and CDR2 is FQDESV (reference sequence). CDR3 amino acids: CASSSGGRTQYF. The CDR3 DNA reads as TGTGCCAGCAGCTCGGGGGGCCGGACCCAGTACTTC. The full variable domain, rest sourced from reference TRBV11-1 and TRBJ2-5, is EAEVAQSPRYKITEKSQAVAFWCDPISGHATLYWYRQILGQGPELLVQFQDESVVDDSQLPKDRFSAERLKGVDSTLKIQPAELGDSAMYLCASSSGGRTQYFGPGTRLLVL.

This chain joins TRBV27 and TRBJ2-6; perhaps TRBD2 as D (5 bases). Trimming shortened V by 7 bases and J by 0 bases, and 16 bases separated the two germline ends. The CDR3 spans 17 residues. CDR1 is MNHEY and CDR2 is SMNVEV in the germline V gene (reference sequence). The CDR3 nucleotides read TGTGCCAGCACCGGAAGGCGGGCCCGCTCTGGGGCCAACGTCCTGACTTTC. Amino acid sequence: CASTGRRARSGANVLTF. Full variable domain (outside the CDR3, taken from reference TRBV27 and TRBJ2-6): EAQVTQNPRYLITVTGKKLTVTCSQNMNHEYMSWYRQDPGLGLRQIYYSMNVEVTDKGDVPEGYKVSRKEKRNFPLILESPSPNQTSLYFCASTGRRARSGANVLTFGAGSRLTVL.

V and J are TRBV7-2 and TRBJ2-7, with 7 bases that match TRBD1. Germline CDR1 and CDR2: SGHTA and FQGNSA. Trimming took 0 bases from V and 0 from J; bases not matched to a gene: 8. This CDR3 spans 17 amino acids. Here the CDR3 DNA reads TGTGCCAGCAGCTTAGCGGTGAACAGGGGAATCTCCTACGAGCAGTACTTC. Encoded protein: CASSLAVNRGISYEQYF.

The CDR3, as DNA: TGTGCCAGTAGTTGGACAGGGAAGGGCGAGCAGTACTTC. Encoded protein: CASSWTGKGEQYF. The rearrangement links TRBV19 to TRBJ2-7, with TRBD1 matching over 8 bases. The CDR3 sequence is 13 residues long. V was clipped by 5 bases and J by 6 bases; unmatched bases: 6. Germline V gene sequence: CDR1 LNHDA, CDR2 SQIVND (reference sequence).

The rearrangement joins TRBV7-3 to TRBJ2-5; 8 bases agree with TRBD1. Unmatched junction bases numbered 9, after V lost 4 bases and J lost 5 bases. Germline CDR1 and CDR2: SGHTA and FQGTGA. CDR3 length: 15 residues. CDR3 region: CASSSGGASGETQYF. The CDR3 nucleotides read TGTGCCAGCAGCTCAGGGGGCGCGTCTGGGGAGACCCAGTACTTC.

The chain uses TRBV28 and TRBJ2-5, with a possible D match to TRBD1 (6 bases). Trimming took 5 bases from V and 5 from J, leaving 15 bases between them. The CDR3 spans 14 residues. Germline CDR1 MDHEN, CDR2 SYDVKM. The CDR3 is CASSPWQGTETQYF. In DNA, the CDR3 is TGTGCCAGCAGTCCCTGGCAGGGGACGGAGACCCAGTACTTC.

The CDR3 DNA is TGTGCCAGCAGCCCCGGACTAGCGGGGGGATACGAGCAGTACTTC. It translates to CASSPGLAGGYEQYF. The chain joins TRBV7-2 to TRBJ2-7, with 14 bases that match TRBD2. The germline CDR1 and CDR2 sequences are SGHTA and FQGNSA. The CDR3 runs 15 residues. J was trimmed by 4 bases and V by 5 bases; bases with no gene match: 4.

The rearrangement uses TRBV19 and TRBJ1-5, with a tentative D call TRBD1 (6 bases). Trimming took 5 bases from V and 4 from J, leaving 15 bases between them. Looked up from germline, CDR1 is LNHDA and CDR2 is SQIVND (reference sequence). CDR3 length equals 15 residues. The CDR3 DNA reads as TGTGCCAGTAGTTCCCAGTCTCAGGGGAATCAGCCCCAGCATTTT. The encoded protein is CASSSQSQGNQPQHF.

The chain couples TRBV7-3 to TRBJ2-2; D call uncertain. In germline, CDR1 is SGHTA, CDR2 FQGTGA. The CDR3 consists of 13 residues. V dropped 5 bases and J dropped 4 bases, with 8 bases sitting between them. The CDR3 spells CASSIRVTGELFF. In DNA form, the CDR3 reads TGTGCCAGCAGCATCCGAGTCACCGGGGAGCTGTTTTTT.

The chain employs TRBV7-9 and TRBJ1-1, with 11 bases that match TRBD1. This CDR3 contains 16 residues. Germline CDR1 SEHNR, CDR2 FQNEAQ (reference sequence). V gave up 5 bases and J gave up 7 bases; unmatched junction bases: 12. The DNA of the CDR3 is TGTGCCAGCAGCCCCGGGACAGGGGGATGGGGAGTTGAAGCTTTCTTT. Protein sequence: CASSPGTGGWGVEAFF.

CDR3 sequence reads: CASRVSSYNSPLHF. The CDR3 region has the DNA TGCGCCAGCAGGGTGAGCTCCTATAATTCACCCCTCCACTTT. V gene TRBV5-1 combines with J gene TRBJ1-6; D is unclear. V shed 5 bases and J shed 0 bases, with 6 bases lying between them. This CDR3 contains 14 residues. Germline lookup yields CDR1 SGHRS and CDR2 YFSETQ.

The chain employs TRBV18 and TRBJ2-2; D gene unclear. The CDR3 has 15 amino acids. CDR1 and CDR2 from the germline V gene are KGHSH and LQKENI. Trimming stripped 3 bases from V and 3 bases from J, with 11 bases between. The CDR3 loop reads CASSPPTGYTGELFF. DNA of the CDR3: TGTGCCAGCTCACCTCCGACCGGGTACACCGGGGAGCTGTTTTTT.

V gene TRBV21-1 combines with J gene TRBJ2-3; the table's D gene call, TRBD2, was not cross checked with the DNA. TRBV21-1 is a recognized pseudogene. CDR3 length: 16 residues. The CDR3 reads CASSNGLTASTDTQYF. The CDR3 DNA is TGTGCCAGCAGCAACGGACTCACGGCTAGCACAGATACGCAGTATTTT.

The V and J genes are TRBV7-2 and TRBJ2-3, with D perhaps matching TRBD1 (6 bases). V was pared by 5 bases and J by 1 base, with 10 bases between. The V gene's germline CDR1 is SGHTA and CDR2 FQGNSA. The CDR3 totals 14 residues. CDR3 bases: TGTGCCAGCAGCACAAGACAGGGCACAGATACGCAGTATTTT. This codes for CASSTRQGTDTQYF.

The gene calls are TRBV4-3 and TRBJ1-2, with a possible D match to TRBD1 (5 bases). V lost 1 base to trimming and J lost 4 bases, with 13 bases between them. The CDR3 covers 15 residues. Germline V gives CDR1 LGHNA, CDR2 YSLEER. CDR3 loop: CASSQVAGRAYGYTF. CDR3 nucleotide sequence: TGCGCCAGCAGCCAAGTTGCGGGGCGCGCCTATGGCTACACCTTC.

The V and J genes are TRBV19 and TRBJ1-5, with TRBD1 matching over 8 bases. With 4 bases clipped from V and 4 bases from J, the junction kept 12 bases outside the gene matches. This CDR3 spans 17 amino acids. CDR1 and CDR2 from the germline V gene are LNHDA and SQIVND (reference sequence). CDR3 DNA: TGTGCCAGTAGTAGATACTCCGGGACAGGAGGTAATCAGCCCCAGCATTTT. Protein product: CASSRYSGTGGNQPQHF.

The J gene is TRBJ1-2, the V gene TRBV19; D gene unclear. Germline CDR1 and CDR2: LNHDA and SQIVND (reference sequence). V was trimmed by 8 bases and J by 1 base, leaving 14 bases between them. The CDR3 sequence is 14 residues long. In DNA, the CDR3 is TGTGCCAGTCTAGGCCCCACGGTTAACTATGGCTACACCTTC. Its protein is CASLGPTVNYGYTF.

The rearrangement uses TRBV28 and TRBJ1-1; D gene uncertain. This CDR3 contains 17 residues. Germline V gene sequence: CDR1 MDHEN, CDR2 SYDVKM. V lost 1 base, J lost 1 base, and 16 bases lay in between. The CDR3 loop is CASSLSRAGGSNTEAFF. The CDR3 DNA reads TGTGCCAGCAGTTTATCTCGGGCGGGCGGATCGAACACTGAAGCTTTCTTT.

A few counts support this clone. This sequence joins TRBV7-3 and TRBJ1-6, with unresolved D. The CDR3 extends over 13 amino acids. V lost 5 bases to trimming and J lost 7 bases, with 9 bases between them. CDR1 is SGHTA, CDR2 FQGTGA, per germline. CDR3 DNA: TGTGCCAGCAGCCAAGACAAGAATTCACCCCTCCACTTT. Amino acids: CASSQDKNSPLHF.

The V and J genes are TRBV7-9 and TRBJ2-1; 9 bases line up with TRBD2. CDR1 and CDR2 (germline): SEHNR, FQNEAQ (reference sequence). The junction had 6 bases not matched to a gene; V was cut back by 3 bases and J by 6 bases. The CDR3 sequence is 15 residues long. The CDR3 is CASSLRRGGLNEQFF. The CDR3 DNA reads as TGTGCCAGCAGCTTGAGGCGGGGGGGCCTCAATGAGCAGTTCTTC.

The chain uses TRBV30 and TRBJ2-1; 9 bases align to TRBD2. J lost 4 bases, V lost 4 bases, and 8 bases had no gene match. The CDR3 contains 15 residues. Germline V CDR1 and CDR2: GTSNPN, SVGIG (reference sequence). The CDR3 sequence: CAWIGASGDYNEQFF. The CDR3 nucleotides are TGTGCCTGGATAGGGGCTAGCGGGGATTACAATGAGCAGTTCTTC.